The 7 T cell receptor beta chains presented below share a single source sample, sequenced in a study of shared clonotypes between healthy human individuals. This table comes from immunoSEQ multiplex PCR, and its TCRdb copy is limited to in-frame clones, with some not included. This table holds about 1.5 million clones, around 98% found once. The sample taken for sequencing was naive CD4+ T cells sorted from blood. Subset indicated: CD45RA+ positively selected. These receptors all come from a man aged 25 to 45 in good health.

V gene TRBV2 combines with J gene TRBJ2-5, with a tentative D call TRBD2 (5 bases). Trimming shortened V by 7 bases and J by 1 base, and 13 bases separated the two germline ends. The CDR3 contains 14 residues. The germline V gene encodes CDR1 SNHLY and CDR2 FYNNEI. The CDR3 reads CASNSPRVQETQYF. Written as DNA, the CDR3 is TGTGCCAGCAACTCCCCGCGGGTCCAAGAGACCCAGTACTTC.

The chain has TRBV18 and TRBJ1-5; TRBD1 agrees at 7 bases. The V and J ends lost 3 bases and 4 bases, in that order; junction bases with no gene match: 9. This CDR3 is built from 16 residues. CDR1 and CDR2 from the germline V gene are KGHSH and LQKENI. Here the CDR3 DNA reads TGTGCCAGCTCACCTAGAGATGGACAGGCAAATCAGCCCCAGCATTTT. Translated: CASSPRDGQANQPQHF. The full variable domain, in which reference TRBV18 and TRBJ1-5 provide the parts outside the CDR3, is NAGVMQNPRHLVRRRGQEARLRCSPMKGHSHVYWYRQLPEEGLKFMVYLQKENIIDESGMPKERFSAEFPKEGPSILRIQQVVRGDSAAYFCASSPRDGQANQPQHFGDGTRLSIL.

This clone showed up just a few times. Other nucleotide sequences from this sample produce the same CDR3. The V gene is TRBV9, the J gene TRBJ2-2, with 9 bases aligning to TRBD2. The CDR3 runs 15 residues. Germline V lookup: CDR1 SGDLS, CDR2 YYNGEE. Trimming at V came to 2 bases and at J to 2 bases, leaving 1 base not matched to a gene. CDR3 sequence reads: CASSVLAGNTGELFF. CDR3 sequence (DNA): TGTGCCAGCAGCGTTCTAGCGGGAAACACCGGGGAGCTGTTTTTT.

DNA for the CDR3: TGTGCCAGCTCCTCTCCGTTGAGGGAGCGTGAGAGCGAGCAGTACTTC. Protein: CASSSPLRERESEQYF. The chain carries TRBV18 and TRBJ2-7; possible D gene TRBD2, 5 bases. Germline V gene sequence: CDR1 KGHSH, CDR2 LQKENI. V lost 6 bases to trimming and J lost 6 bases, with 24 bases between them. The CDR3 is made up of 16 amino acids.

V and J are TRBV28 and TRBJ1-5; 12 positions match TRBD1. V was clipped by 4 bases and J by 2 bases; unmatched bases: 9. Germline-derived CDR1 and CDR2 are MDHEN and SYDVKM. The CDR3 consists of 18 residues. The CDR3 bases are TGTGCCAGCAGTTACCCGGGACAGGGGGCGCCGGGCAATCAGCCCCAGCATTTT. It codes for CASSYPGQGAPGNQPQHF. The full variable domain, with the rest looked up from reference TRBV28 and TRBJ1-5, is DVKVTQSSRYLVKRTGEKVFLECVQDMDHENMFWYRQDPGLGLRLIYFSYDVKMKEKGDIPEGYSVSREKKERFSLILESASTNQTSMYLCASSYPGQGAPGNQPQHFGDGTRLSIL.

This clone was seen a single time. V gene TRBV10-1 combines with J gene TRBJ1-1, with a weak D call TRBD1 (6 bases). The CDR3 is 11 amino acids. Germline CDR1 and CDR2: WNHNN and SYGVQD (reference sequence). V shed 9 bases and J shed 7 bases, with 12 bases lying between them. The DNA for the CDR3 is TGCGCCAGTTCAGGGGTTGGTGAAGCTTTCTTT. Translated: CASSGVGEAFF.

V and J are TRBV4-3 and TRBJ1-5; possible D gene TRBD1, 5 bases. In germline, CDR1 is LGHNA, CDR2 YSLEER. V dropped 0 bases and J dropped 2 bases, with 8 bases sitting between them. The CDR3 contains 15 residues. CDR3 sequence: CASSQDGGGNQPQHF. The CDR3 DNA reads as TGCGCCAGCAGCCAAGACGGGGGAGGCAATCAGCCCCAGCATTTT.